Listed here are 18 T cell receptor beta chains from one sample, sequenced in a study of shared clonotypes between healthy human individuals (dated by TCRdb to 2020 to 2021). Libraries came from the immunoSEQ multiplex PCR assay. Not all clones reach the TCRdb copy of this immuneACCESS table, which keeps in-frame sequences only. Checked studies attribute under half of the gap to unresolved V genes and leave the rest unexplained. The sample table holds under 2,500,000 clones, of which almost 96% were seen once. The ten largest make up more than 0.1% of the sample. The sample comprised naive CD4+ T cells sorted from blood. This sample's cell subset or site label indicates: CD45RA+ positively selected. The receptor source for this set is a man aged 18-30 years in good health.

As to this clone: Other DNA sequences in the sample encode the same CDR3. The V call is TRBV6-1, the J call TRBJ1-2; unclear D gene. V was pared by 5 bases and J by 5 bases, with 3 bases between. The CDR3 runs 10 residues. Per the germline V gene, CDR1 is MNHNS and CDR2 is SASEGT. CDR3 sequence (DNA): TGTGCCAGCAGTCAATATGGCTACACCTTC. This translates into CASSQYGYTF.

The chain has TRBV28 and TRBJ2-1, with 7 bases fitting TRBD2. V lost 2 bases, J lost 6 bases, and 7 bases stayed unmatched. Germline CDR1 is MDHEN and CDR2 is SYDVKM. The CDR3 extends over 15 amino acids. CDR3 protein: CASSLLGLDRNEQFF. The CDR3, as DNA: TGTGCCAGCAGTTTACTTGGACTAGACCGCAATGAGCAGTTCTTC.

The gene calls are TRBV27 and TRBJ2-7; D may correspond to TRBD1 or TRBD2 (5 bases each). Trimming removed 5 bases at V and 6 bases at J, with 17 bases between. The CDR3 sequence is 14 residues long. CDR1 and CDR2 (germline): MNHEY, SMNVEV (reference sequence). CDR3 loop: CASSRVQGAGEQYF. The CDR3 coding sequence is TGTGCCAGCAGTCGCGTCCAGGGAGCCGGCGAGCAGTACTTC.

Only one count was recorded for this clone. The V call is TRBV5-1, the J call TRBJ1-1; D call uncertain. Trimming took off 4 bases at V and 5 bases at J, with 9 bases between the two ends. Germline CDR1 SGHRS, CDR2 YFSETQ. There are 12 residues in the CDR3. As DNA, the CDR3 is TGCGCCAGCAGCCGGATGGGTACTGAAGCTTTCTTT. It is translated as CASSRMGTEAFF.

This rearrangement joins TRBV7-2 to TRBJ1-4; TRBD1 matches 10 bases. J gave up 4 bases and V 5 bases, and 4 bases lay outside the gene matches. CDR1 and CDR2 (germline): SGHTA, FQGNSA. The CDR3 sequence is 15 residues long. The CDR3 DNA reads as TGTGCCAGCAGCCCTAGGGACAGGGGTAATGAAAAACTGTTTTTT. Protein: CASSPRDRGNEKLFF.

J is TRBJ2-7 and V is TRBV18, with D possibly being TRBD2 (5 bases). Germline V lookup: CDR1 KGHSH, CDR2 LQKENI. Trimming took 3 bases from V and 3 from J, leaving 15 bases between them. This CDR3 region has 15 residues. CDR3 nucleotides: TGTGCCAGCTCACCCAGAATCGGGGTGGTCTACGAGCAGTACTTC. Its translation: CASSPRIGVVYEQYF.

The CDR3 reads CASSLGLAAPYEQYF. CDR3 nucleotides: TGTGCCAGCAGCTTGGGACTAGCGGCTCCCTACGAGCAGTACTTC. The chain couples TRBV7-2 to TRBJ2-7, with 11 nucleotides matching TRBD2. Trimming at V came to 3 bases and at J to 2 bases, leaving 3 bases not matched to a gene. Germline values: CDR1 SGHTA, CDR2 FQGNSA. The CDR3 has 15 amino acids.

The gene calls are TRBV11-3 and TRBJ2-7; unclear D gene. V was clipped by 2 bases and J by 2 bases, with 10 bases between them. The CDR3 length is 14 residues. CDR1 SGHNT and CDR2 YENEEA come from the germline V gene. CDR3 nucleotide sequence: TGTGCCAGCAGCTTAAGTCCAAGGCCCTACGAGCAGTACTTC. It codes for CASSLSPRPYEQYF.

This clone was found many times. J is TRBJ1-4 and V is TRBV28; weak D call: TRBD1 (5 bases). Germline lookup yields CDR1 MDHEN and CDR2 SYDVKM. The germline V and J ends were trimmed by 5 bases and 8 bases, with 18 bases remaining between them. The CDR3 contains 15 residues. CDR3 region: CASSPWGGRREKLFF. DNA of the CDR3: TGTGCCAGCAGTCCATGGGGGGGTAGGAGGGAAAAACTGTTTTTT. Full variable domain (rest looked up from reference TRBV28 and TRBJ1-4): DVKVTQSSRYLVKRTGEKVFLECVQDMDHENMFWYRQDPGLGLRLIYFSYDVKMKEKGDIPEGYSVSREKKERFSLILESASTNQTSMYLCASSPWGGRREKLFFGSGTQLSVL.

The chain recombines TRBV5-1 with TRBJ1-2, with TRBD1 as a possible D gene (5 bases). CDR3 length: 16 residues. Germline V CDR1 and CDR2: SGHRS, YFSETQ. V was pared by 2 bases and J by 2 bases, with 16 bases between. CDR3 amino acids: CASSLEWGVMNYGYTF. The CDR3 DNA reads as TGCGCCAGCAGCTTAGAATGGGGGGTAATGAACTATGGCTACACCTTC.

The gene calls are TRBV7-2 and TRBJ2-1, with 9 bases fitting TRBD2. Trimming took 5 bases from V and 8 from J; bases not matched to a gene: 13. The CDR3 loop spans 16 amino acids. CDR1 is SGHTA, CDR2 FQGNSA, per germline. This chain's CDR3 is CASSPQRGGGFDEQFF. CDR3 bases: TGTGCCAGCAGCCCCCAACGCGGGGGGGGCTTCGATGAGCAGTTCTTC.

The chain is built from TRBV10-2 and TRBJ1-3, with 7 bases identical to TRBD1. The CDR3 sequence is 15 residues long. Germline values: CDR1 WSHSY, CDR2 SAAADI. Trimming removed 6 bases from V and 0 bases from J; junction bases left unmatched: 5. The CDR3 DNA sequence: TGCGCCAGCAGCCTGGACAGGAGCTCTGGAAACACCATATATTTT. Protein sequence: CASSLDRSSGNTIYF.

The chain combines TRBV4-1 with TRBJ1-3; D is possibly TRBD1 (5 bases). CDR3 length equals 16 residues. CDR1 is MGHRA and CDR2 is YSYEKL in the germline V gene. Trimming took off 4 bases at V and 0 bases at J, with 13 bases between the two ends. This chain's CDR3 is CASSPVGDLSGNTIYF. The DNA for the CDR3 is TGCGCCAGCAGCCCGGTAGGGGATCTCTCTGGAAACACCATATATTTT.

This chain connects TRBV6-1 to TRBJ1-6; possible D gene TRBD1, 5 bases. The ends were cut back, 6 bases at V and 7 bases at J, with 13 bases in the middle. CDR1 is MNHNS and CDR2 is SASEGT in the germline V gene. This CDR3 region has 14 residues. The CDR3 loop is CASRPLGTNSPLHF. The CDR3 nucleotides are TGTGCCAGCAGACCCCTCGGGACCAATTCACCCCTCCACTTT.

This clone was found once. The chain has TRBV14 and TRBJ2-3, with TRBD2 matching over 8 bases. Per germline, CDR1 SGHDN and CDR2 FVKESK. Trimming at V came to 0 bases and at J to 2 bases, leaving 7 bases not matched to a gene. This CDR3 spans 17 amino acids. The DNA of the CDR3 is TGTGCCAGCAGCCAAGATTTGGGTAGCGGGGACACAGATACGCAGTATTTT. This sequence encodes CASSQDLGSGDTDTQYF.

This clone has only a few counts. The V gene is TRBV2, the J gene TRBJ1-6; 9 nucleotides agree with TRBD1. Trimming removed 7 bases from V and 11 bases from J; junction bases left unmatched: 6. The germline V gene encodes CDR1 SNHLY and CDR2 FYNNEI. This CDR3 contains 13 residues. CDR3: CASTGTGKAPLHF. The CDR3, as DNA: TGTGCCAGCACTGGGACAGGGAAAGCACCCCTCCACTTT.

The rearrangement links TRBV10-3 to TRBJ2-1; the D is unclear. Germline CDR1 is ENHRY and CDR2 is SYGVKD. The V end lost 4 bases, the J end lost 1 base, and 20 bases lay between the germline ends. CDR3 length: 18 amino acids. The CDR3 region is CAISGSDGPRASYNEQFF. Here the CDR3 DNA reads TGTGCCATCAGTGGATCCGACGGCCCTCGGGCTTCCTACAATGAGCAGTTCTTC.

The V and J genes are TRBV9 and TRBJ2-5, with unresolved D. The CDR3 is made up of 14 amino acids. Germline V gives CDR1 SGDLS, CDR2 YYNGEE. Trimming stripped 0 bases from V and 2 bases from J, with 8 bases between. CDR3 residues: CASSVDYGQETQYF. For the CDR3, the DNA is TGTGCCAGCAGCGTAGATTACGGACAAGAGACCCAGTACTTC.